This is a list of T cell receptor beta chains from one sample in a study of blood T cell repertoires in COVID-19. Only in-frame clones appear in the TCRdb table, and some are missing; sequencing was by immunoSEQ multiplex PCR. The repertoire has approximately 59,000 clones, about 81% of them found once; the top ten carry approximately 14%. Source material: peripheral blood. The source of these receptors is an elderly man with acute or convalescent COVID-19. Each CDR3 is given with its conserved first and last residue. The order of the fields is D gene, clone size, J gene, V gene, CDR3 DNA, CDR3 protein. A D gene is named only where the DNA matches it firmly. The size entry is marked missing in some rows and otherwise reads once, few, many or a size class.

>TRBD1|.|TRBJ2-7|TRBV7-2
TGTGCCAGCAGCTTAGCGGGACAGGGTCCCGAGCAGTACTTC
CASSLAGQGPEQYF
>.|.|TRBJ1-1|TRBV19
TGTGCCAGTAGTCGGAACACTGAAGCTTTCTTT
CASSRNTEAFF
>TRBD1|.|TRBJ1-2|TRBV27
TGTGCCAGCAGTTTCGGCAGGGGGCAAGGCTACACCTTC
CASSFGRGQGYTF
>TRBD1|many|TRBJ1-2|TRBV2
TGTGCCAGCCCGGGACAGGCCTATTATGGCTACACCTTC
CASPGQAYYGYTF
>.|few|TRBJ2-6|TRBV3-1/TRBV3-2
TGTGCCAGCAGCCAAGATTCGTCTGGGGCCAACGTCCTGACTTTC
CASSQDSSGANVLTF
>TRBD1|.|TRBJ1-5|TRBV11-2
TGTGCCAGCAGCTCAAGCAGGGGGGCGATGAGCAATCAGCCCCAGCATTTT
CASSSSRGAMSNQPQHF
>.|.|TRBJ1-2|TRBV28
TGTGCCAGCAGTTCTTGGGACTCCGGGCACTATGGCTACACCTTC
CASSSWDSGHYGYTF
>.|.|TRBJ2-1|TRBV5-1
TGCGCCAGCAGCTTGGCCGGGACAATTATCGATGAGCAGTTCTTC
CASSLAGTIIDEQFF
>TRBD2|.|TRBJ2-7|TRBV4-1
TGCGCCAGCAGCTATGGGACTAGCGGGGGGTACGAGCAGTACTTC
CASSYGTSGGYEQYF
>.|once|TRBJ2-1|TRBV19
TGTGCCAGTAGTCACAGGCTGGGGCCGAACAATGAGCAGTTCTTC
CASSHRLGPNNEQFF
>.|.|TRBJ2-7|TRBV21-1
TGTGCCAGCAGGACTTATAAGAGGGTTGCGGGGACTAGCGGGAGTACCGGATACGAGCAGTACTTC
CASRTYKRVAGTSGSTGYEQYF
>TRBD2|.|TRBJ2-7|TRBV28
TGTGCCAGCGTAGCGGGAGGCTACGAGCAGTACTTC
CASVAGGYEQYF
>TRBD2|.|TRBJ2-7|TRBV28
TGTGCCAGCAGTCAACCCGGGACTAGCTACGAGCAGTACTTC
CASSQPGTSYEQYF
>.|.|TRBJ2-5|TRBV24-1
TGTGCCACCAGTGTCACGGGGGTGGAGACCCAGTACTTC
CATSVTGVETQYF
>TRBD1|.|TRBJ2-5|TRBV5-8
TGTGCCAGCAGCGGGACCGGGACAGGGACCACATTATCCTTAGGAGAGACCCAGTACTTC
CASSGTGTGTTLSLGETQYF
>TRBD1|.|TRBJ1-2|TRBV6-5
TGTGCCAGCAGTTACTCCGACAGGGCTGGCTACACCTTC
CASSYSDRAGYTF
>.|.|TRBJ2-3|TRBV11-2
TGTGCCAGCAGCTATTCGGGTCTAGCGAGCGATACGCAGTATTTT
CASSYSGLASDTQYF
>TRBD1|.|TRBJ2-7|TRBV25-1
TGTGCCAGCAGGGGACAGGGCCCTTACGAGCAGTACTTC
CASRGQGPYEQYF
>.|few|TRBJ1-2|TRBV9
TGTGCCAGCAGCGCAACAGGAGAGTTAGATGGCTACACCTTC
CASSATGELDGYTF
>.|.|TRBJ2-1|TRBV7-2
TGTGCCAGCAGCCCCGAGTGGTCGATCAATGAGCAGTTCTTC
CASSPEWSINEQFF
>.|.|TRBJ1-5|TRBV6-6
TGTGCCAGCAGTTACCGCCTGGGGGGGGAGCAGCCCCAGCATTTT
CASSYRLGGEQPQHF
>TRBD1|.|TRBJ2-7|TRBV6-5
TGTGCCAGCAGCCGGGACAGTGCCTACGAGCAGTACTTC
CASSRDSAYEQYF
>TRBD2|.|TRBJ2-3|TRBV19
TGTGCCACGAAGCCCGGGGGGACGGAGGATACGCAGTATTTT
CATKPGGTEDTQYF
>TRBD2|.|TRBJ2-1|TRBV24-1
TGTGCCACCAGTGATCCCGGGACTAGCGCGTACAATGAGCAGTTCTTC
CATSDPGTSAYNEQFF
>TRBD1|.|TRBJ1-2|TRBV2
TGTGCCAGCAGAATGGACAGGGGAAATGGCTACACCTTC
CASRMDRGNGYTF
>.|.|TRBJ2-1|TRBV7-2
TGTGCCAGCAGCTTAGAACCTTCTCTACCCTACAATGAGCAGTTCTTC
CASSLEPSLPYNEQFF
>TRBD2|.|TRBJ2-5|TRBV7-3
TGTGCCAGCAGCGTAGCGGGGGGCCAAGAGACCCAGTACTTC
CASSVAGGQETQYF
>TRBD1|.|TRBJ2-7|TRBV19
TGTGCCAGTAGTTCACCGGGACAGGAACACGAGCAGTACTTC
CASSSPGQEHEQYF
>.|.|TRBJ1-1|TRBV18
TGTGCCAGCTCACGGGCCAGGGAGAACACTGAAGCTTTCTTT
CASSRARENTEAFF
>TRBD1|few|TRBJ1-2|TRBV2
TGTGCCAGCTTTCCCGGGACAGGTGGCTACACCTTC
CASFPGTGGYTF
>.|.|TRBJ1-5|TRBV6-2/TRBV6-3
TGTGCCAGCAGTTATAGCAGTAATCAGCCCCAGCATTTT
CASSYSSNQPQHF
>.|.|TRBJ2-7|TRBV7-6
TGTGCCAGCAGCGGCTACAGGGACCACTCCTACGAGCAGTACTTC
CASSGYRDHSYEQYF
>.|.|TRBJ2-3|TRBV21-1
TGTGCCAGCAGCAGGTTAAGTCTAGGCGGGGCCGAGGGCACAGATACGCAGTATTTT
CASSRLSLGGAEGTDTQYF
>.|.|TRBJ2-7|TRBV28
TGTGCCAGCAGCTCCGGGGACACTCCCTACGAGCAGTACTTC
CASSSGDTPYEQYF
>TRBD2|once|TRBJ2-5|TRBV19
TGTGCCAGTAGTGCCCCAGCGGGAGGAGGCGAGACCCAGTACTTC
CASSAPAGGGETQYF
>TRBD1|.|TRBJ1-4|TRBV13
TGTGCCAGCAGCACCCGGACAGGGGTCGAAAAACTGTTTTTT
CASSTRTGVEKLFF
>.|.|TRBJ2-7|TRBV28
TGTGCCAGCAGTGTTTCCAGGGTGGCTTCGCAGTACTTC
CASSVSRVASQYF
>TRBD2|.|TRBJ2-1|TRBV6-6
TGTGCCAGCAGTTACGGGGGACTAGCGATGAATGAGCAGTTCTTC
CASSYGGLAMNEQFF
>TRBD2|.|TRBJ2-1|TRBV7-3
TGTGCCAGCAGCTTAACAGCGGGAGGGCCCCATGAGCAGTTCTTC
CASSLTAGGPHEQFF
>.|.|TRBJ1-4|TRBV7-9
TGTGCCAGCAGCTTAGGTTTGAGCCGCGAAACTAATGAAAAACTGTTTTTT
CASSLGLSRETNEKLFF
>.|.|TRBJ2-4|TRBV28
TGTGCCAGCACTCAGGTGGCTGGAAAAAACATTCAGTACTTC
CASTQVAGKNIQYF
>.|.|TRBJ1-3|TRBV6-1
TGTGCCAGCAGTGATCGGCAGGGAGGAAACACCATATATTTT
CASSDRQGGNTIYF
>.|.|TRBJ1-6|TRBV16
TGTGCCAGCAGCCAATTAGGCCAGGGAAATTCACCCCTCCACTTT
CASSQLGQGNSPLHF
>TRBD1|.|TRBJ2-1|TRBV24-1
TGTGCCACCAGTGATCCCCCCCTGACAGGGAGAAGTGAGCAGTTCTTC
CATSDPPLTGRSEQFF
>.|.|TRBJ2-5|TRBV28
TGTGCCAGCAGCGGAGGGGGCTGGGAGACCCAGTACTTC
CASSGGGWETQYF
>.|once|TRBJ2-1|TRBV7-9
TGTGCCAGCAGCCCTGGGGGGAGCCGGTGGGATGAGCAGTTCTTC
CASSPGGSRWDEQFF
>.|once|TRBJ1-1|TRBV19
TGTGCCAGTAGCCTGGGAGCCCTAGGGACTGAAGCTTTCTTT
CASSLGALGTEAFF
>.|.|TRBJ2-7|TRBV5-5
TGTGCCAGCAGCAGGGACTCCTACGTAAAGCTTGGGGCCTTC
CASSRDSYVKLGAF
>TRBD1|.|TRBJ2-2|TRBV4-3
TGCGCCAGCAGCCAAGGACAGGGGGCGAACGGGGAGCTGTTTTTT
CASSQGQGANGELFF
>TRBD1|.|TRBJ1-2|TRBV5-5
TGTGCCAGCAGCCCCCCGACAGGGAACTATGGCTACACCTTC
CASSPPTGNYGYTF
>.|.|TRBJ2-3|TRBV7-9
TGTGCCAGCAGCTTTCCCCAAGGGGGGGTCGCAGATACGCAGTATTTT
CASSFPQGGVADTQYF
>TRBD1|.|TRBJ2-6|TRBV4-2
TGTGCCAGCAGCCAAGCACAGGGGAGTGGGGCCAACGTCCTGACTTTC
CASSQAQGSGANVLTF
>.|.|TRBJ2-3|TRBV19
TGTGCCAGTAGTACCCCGTCTAGAACAGATACGCAGTATTTT
CASSTPSRTDTQYF
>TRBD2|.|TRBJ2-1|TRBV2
TGTGCCAGCAGTGCCCCAGGAGGCCTAGCGGGAGGGAATGAGCAGTTCTTC
CASSAPGGLAGGNEQFF
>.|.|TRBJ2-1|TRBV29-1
TGCAGCGTTGACGGGACTCCTTCCTACAATGAGCAGTTCTTC
CSVDGTPSYNEQFF
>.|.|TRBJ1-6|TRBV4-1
TGCGCCAGCAGCCAAGCGGGGGGCTCCTATAATTCACCCCTCCACTTT
CASSQAGGSYNSPLHF
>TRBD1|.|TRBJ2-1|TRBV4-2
TGTGCCAGCAGCCAACACCCCGACAGGGAGAATGAGCAGTTCTTC
CASSQHPDRENEQFF
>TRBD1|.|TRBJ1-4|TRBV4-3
TGCGCCAGCAGCCAAGATCTAGGGGGCGGTCCAAAACTGTTTTTT
CASSQDLGGGPKLFF
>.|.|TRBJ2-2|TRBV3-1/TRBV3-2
TGTGCCAGCAGCCAAGTGGGGGGGCCAACGAACACCGGGGAGCTGTTTTTT
CASSQVGGPTNTGELFF
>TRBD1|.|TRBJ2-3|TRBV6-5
TGTGCCAGCAGTCCCGACAGGGGATCCACAGATACGCAGTATTTT
CASSPDRGSTDTQYF